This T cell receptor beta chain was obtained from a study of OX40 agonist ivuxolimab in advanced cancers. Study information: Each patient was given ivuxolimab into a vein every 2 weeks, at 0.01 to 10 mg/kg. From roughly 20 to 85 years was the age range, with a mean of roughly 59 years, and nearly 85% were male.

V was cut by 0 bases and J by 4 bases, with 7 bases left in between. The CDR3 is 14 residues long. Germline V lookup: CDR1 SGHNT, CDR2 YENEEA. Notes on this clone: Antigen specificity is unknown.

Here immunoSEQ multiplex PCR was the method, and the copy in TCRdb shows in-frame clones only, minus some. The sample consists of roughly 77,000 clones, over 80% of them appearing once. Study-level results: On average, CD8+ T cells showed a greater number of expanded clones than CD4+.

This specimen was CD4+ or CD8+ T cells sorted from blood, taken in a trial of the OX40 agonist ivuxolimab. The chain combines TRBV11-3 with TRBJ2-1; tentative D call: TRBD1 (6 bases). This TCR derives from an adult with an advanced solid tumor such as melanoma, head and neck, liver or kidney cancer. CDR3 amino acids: CASSLEQGYNEQFF. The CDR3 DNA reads TGTGCCAGCAGCTTAGAACAGGGTTACAATGAGCAGTTCTTC. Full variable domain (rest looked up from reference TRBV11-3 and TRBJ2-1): EAGVVQSPRYKIIEKKQPVAFWCNPISGHNTLYWYLQNLGQGPELLIRYENEEAVDDSQLPKDRFSAERLKGVDSTLKIQPAELGDSAVYLCASSLEQGYNEQFFGPGTRLTVL.